The 25 T cell receptor beta chains given below trace back to one sample, sequenced in a study of T cells in Graves' hyperthyroidism and ophthalmopathy (dated 2019 in TCRdb). The library relied on multiplex PCR. The reads were generated on an Illumina HiSeq 2000. TCR beta CDR3 regions were amplified from RNA transcripts. For the first round of RT-PCR on the TCR CDR3, the HTBI primer set was used together with the Qiagen OneStep RT-PCR kit. Clones were called with MiXCR by TCRdb after fastp trimmed the public reads at Q25, and only in-frame beta chains were retained. Every distinct CDR3 protein forms one entry, paired with its most common genes and DNA. This sample comprises fewer than 650,000 distinct CDR3 sequences, approximately 14% of them detected only once. The ten biggest clones cover about 5.8% of the sample. Material: blood. Every receptor here comes from a woman aged 30 to 39 with Graves' hyperthyroidism that later progressed to Graves' ophthalmopathy.

This chain links TRBV7-3 with TRBJ1-6; D uncertain. V lost 2 bases to trimming and J lost 5 bases, with 13 bases between them. The CDR3 totals 16 residues. Germline V gene sequence: CDR1 SGHTA, CDR2 FQGTGA. The CDR3 loop is CASSLDSGWDNSPLHF. The CDR3 DNA is TGTGCCAGCAGCTTAGACTCCGGATGGGATAATTCACCCCTCCACTTT.

The chain couples TRBV5-1 to TRBJ2-1; 10 nucleotides match TRBD2. This CDR3 is 17 amino acids long. V lost 0 bases to trimming and J lost 5 bases; unmatched junction nucleotides: 8. Germline V CDR1 and CDR2: SGHRS, YFSETQ. The CDR3 sequence: CASSLGGLAGANNEQFF. In DNA, the CDR3 is TGCGCCAGCAGCTTGGGTGGGCTAGCGGGAGCGAACAATGAGCAGTTCTTC.

V and J are TRBV5-1 and TRBJ1-1; 9 bases match TRBD1. The CDR3 is 15 amino acids. V lost 0 bases and J lost 9; bases outside the gene matches: 9. Germline V CDR1 and CDR2: SGHRS, YFSETQ. CDR3 sequence: CASSLGTGEGMKAFF. DNA for the CDR3: TGCGCCAGCAGCTTGGGGACAGGGGAGGGAATGAAAGCTTTCTTT.

This clonotype was detected ten times or more. V gene TRBV28 combines with J gene TRBJ1-2; 7 bases match TRBD1. This CDR3 region has 13 residues. V shed 9 bases and J 3 bases; nucleotides not matched to a gene: 7. Germline CDR1 MDHEN, CDR2 SYDVKM. The CDR3, as DNA: TGTGCCAGTGAGGGGGCTACGGACTATGGCTACACCTTC. Translated, it gives CASEGATDYGYTF.

This clonotype was observed a handful of times. The chain combines TRBV7-9 with TRBJ1-1, with a tentative D call TRBD1 (6 bases). Trimming took 2 bases from V and 9 from J, leaving 13 bases between them. CDR3 length: 13 amino acids. Germline lookup yields CDR1 SEHNR and CDR2 FQNEAQ (reference sequence). The CDR3 DNA follows: TGTGCCAGCAGCTTAAGCGCAGGGGAAAAAGCTTTCTTT. This translates into CASSLSAGEKAFF.

This clonotype was counted a few times. V and J are TRBV7-9 and TRBJ2-7, with TRBD1 matching 7 bases. CDR3 size: 13 residues. With 3 bases clipped from V and 6 bases from J, the junction kept 5 bases outside the gene matches. Germline V CDR1 and CDR2: SEHNR, FQNEAQ (reference sequence). The CDR3 coding sequence is TGTGCCAGCAGCTTTAGAAGGGGGCTCGAGCAGTACTTC. Translated: CASSFRRGLEQYF.

This clonotype occurred many times. The chain links TRBV19 to TRBJ2-7; D possibly matches TRBD1 or TRBD2 (5 bases each). Trimming cost V 9 bases and J 0 bases, with 15 bases left between them. The germline CDR1 and CDR2 sequences are LNHDA and SQIVND (reference sequence). This CDR3 is built from 14 residues. The CDR3, as DNA: TGTGCCAGCAGCCTAAGGGACGGCTCCTACGAGCAGTACTTC. Its translation is CASSLRDGSYEQYF.

This CDR3 is CASIPLAGGFNEQFF. The CDR3 DNA reads as TGTGCCAGCATTCCCCTAGCGGGAGGATTTAATGAGCAGTTCTTC. This chain uses TRBV2 with TRBJ2-1, with 11 positions matching TRBD2. After removal of 7 bases from V and 7 bases from J, the junction contained 9 bases not matched to a gene. CDR1 is SNHLY and CDR2 is FYNNEI in the germline V gene. The CDR3 runs 15 residues.

This clonotype was observed a few times. The chain joins TRBV20-1 to TRBJ1-5; maybe TRBD1 (6 bases). Germline CDR1 DFQATT, CDR2 SNEGSKA (reference sequence). The V end lost 1 base, the J end lost 4 bases, and 14 bases lay between the germline ends. The CDR3 consists of 15 residues. The CDR3 region has the DNA TGCAGTGCTAGAGTCCCGGGGGGCGTAAATCAGCCCCAGCATTTT. Encoded protein: CSARVPGGVNQPQHF.

This clonotype has only a few counts. This chain connects TRBV20-1 to TRBJ2-5, with a tentative D call TRBD1 (6 bases). Germline V gene lookup returns CDR1 DFQATT and CDR2 SNEGSKA (reference sequence). The CDR3 has 13 amino acids. V lost 4 bases and J 4 bases, leaving 13 bases between the germline ends. The CDR3 DNA follows: TGCAGTGCTACCGGGACAATAAGAGAGACCCAGTACTTC. Translating it yields CSATGTIRETQYF.

J is TRBJ1-5 and V is TRBV27; 10 nucleotides agree with TRBD1. The V and J ends lost 7 bases and 7 bases, in that order; junction bases with no gene match: 7. There are 14 residues in the CDR3. The V gene's germline CDR1 is MNHEY and CDR2 SMNVEV (reference sequence). The CDR3 here is CASNPTGGWQPQHF. The CDR3 bases are TGTGCCAGCAACCCGACAGGGGGCTGGCAGCCCCAGCATTTT.

Concerning this clonotype itself: A much larger clone differs from this one at a single base, so this may be a read error. The rearrangement uses TRBV5-5 and TRBJ1-1; D uncertain. The CDR3 has 12 amino acids. The germline V gene has CDR1 SGHKS and CDR2 YYEKEE (reference sequence). CDR3 sequence reads: CASSLGNAEAFF. CDR3 coding DNA: TGCGCCAGCAGCTTGGGGAATGCGGAAGCTTTCTTT.

In this sample, this clonotype turned up many times. V gene TRBV28 combines with J gene TRBJ2-3; D remains ambiguous. Germline V gene sequence: CDR1 MDHEN, CDR2 SYDVKM. Trimming pared 5 bases from V and 4 bases from J, leaving 7 bases between. CDR3 length: 12 amino acids. CDR3 in amino acids: CASSPLSDTQYF. Written as DNA, the CDR3 is TGTGCCAGCAGTCCGCTGTCAGATACGCAGTATTTT. Drawing the rest from reference TRBV28 and TRBJ2-3, the complete variable domain is DVKVTQSSRYLVKRTGEKVFLECVQDMDHENMFWYRQDPGLGLRLIYFSYDVKMKEKGDIPEGYSVSREKKERFSLILESASTNQTSMYLCASSPLSDTQYFGPGTRLTVL.

The table lists this clonotype with a few counts. The chain recombines TRBV6-1 with TRBJ1-2, with TRBD1 matching 10 bases. Per the germline V gene, CDR1 is MNHNS and CDR2 is SASEGT. This CDR3 region has 15 residues. V shed 5 bases and J 3 bases; nucleotides not matched to a gene: 6. CDR3 in DNA: TGTGCCAGCAGTTATGCCGGGACAGGGGACTATGGCTACACCTTC. Its protein is CASSYAGTGDYGYTF.

The chain combines TRBV19 with TRBJ2-3, with TRBD2 identical over 7 bases. V dropped 4 bases and J dropped 2; count of bases not matched to a gene: 6. Germline V gives CDR1 LNHDA, CDR2 SQIVND (reference sequence). The CDR3 extends over 15 amino acids. This CDR3 is CASSTQRDFTDTQYF. In DNA form, the CDR3 reads TGTGCCAGTAGTACCCAGCGGGACTTCACAGATACGCAGTATTTT.

The table lists this clonotype with many counts. This chain links TRBV10-3 with TRBJ2-7; TRBD1 agrees at 11 bases. J gave up 4 bases and V 3 bases, and 5 bases lay outside the gene matches. The germline V gene encodes CDR1 ENHRY and CDR2 SYGVKD. The CDR3 is 15 residues long. The CDR3 DNA is TGTGCCATCAGTGATCCCGGACAGGGGGCATACGAGCAGTACTTC. Its protein product is CAISDPGQGAYEQYF.

This clonotype was seen repeatedly, ten times or more. The J gene is TRBJ2-5, the V gene TRBV19; 7 bases line up with TRBD1. Germline V gene data show CDR1 as LNHDA and CDR2 as SQIVND (reference sequence). The ends lost 4 bases at V and 5 bases at J; junction bases unmatched: 4. The CDR3 is made up of 13 amino acids. The CDR3 protein is CASSTGGRETQYF. The CDR3 nucleotides are TGTGCCAGTAGTACAGGGGGACGTGAGACCCAGTACTTC.

V is TRBV5-1 and J is TRBJ2-7; D uncertain. The V gene's germline CDR1 is SGHRS and CDR2 YFSETQ. There are 11 residues in the CDR3. Trimming shortened V by 5 bases and J by 7 bases, and 10 bases separated the two germline ends. The CDR3 DNA is TGCGCCAGCAGACCTCCCCGAGAGCAGTACTTC. Protein product: CASRPPREQYF.

This clonotype was observed at least ten times. The chain couples TRBV10-2 to TRBJ2-5; 7 nucleotides line up with TRBD1. The CDR3 loop spans 15 amino acids. The trim removed 4 bases at V and 5 bases at J, leaving 10 bases unmatched. In germline, CDR1 is WSHSY, CDR2 SAAADI. The CDR3 DNA follows: TGCGCCAGCAGTGGCCTAACAGGGGCTGATGAGACCCAGTACTTC. Protein sequence: CASSGLTGADETQYF.

The table lists this clonotype with a count of one. The J gene is TRBJ2-7, the V gene TRBV4-2; D remains ambiguous. The CDR3 extends over 16 amino acids. V dropped 1 base and J dropped 2 bases, with 15 bases sitting between them. Germline V gives CDR1 LGHNA, CDR2 YNFKEQ. CDR3 residues: CASSQGDRTGTYEQYF. CDR3 nucleotide sequence: TGTGCCAGCAGCCAAGGTGACCGGACGGGTACCTACGAGCAGTACTTC.

This clonotype came up a few times. The CDR3 region is CSARDWASGRAAAKNIQYF. DNA of the CDR3: TGCAGTGCTAGAGATTGGGCTAGCGGGAGGGCCGCAGCCAAAAACATTCAGTACTTC. The V call is TRBV20-1, the J call TRBJ2-4; the match to TRBD2 covers 12 bases. Trimming removed 0 bases from V and 0 bases from J; junction bases left unmatched: 9. This CDR3 contains 19 residues. Looked up from germline, CDR1 is DFQATT and CDR2 is SNEGSKA (reference sequence).

The chain uses TRBV20-1 and TRBJ1-1; 9 nucleotides line up with TRBD1. Unmatched junction bases numbered 2, after V lost 5 bases and J lost 4 bases. The CDR3 has 12 residues. Germline V CDR1 and CDR2: DFQATT, SNEGSKA (reference sequence). CDR3 DNA sequence: TGCAGTGCTTCGACAGGGGGCACTGAAGCTTTCTTT. Its translation is CSASTGGTEAFF.

In this sample, this clonotype turned up many times. V usage is TRBV7-9 and J usage is TRBJ2-1; D might be TRBD2 (5 bases). Germline lookup yields CDR1 SEHNR and CDR2 FQNEAQ (reference sequence). Trimming cost V 1 base and J 4 bases, with 8 bases left between them. The CDR3 covers 14 residues. The CDR3 is CASSLVEGYNEQFF. CDR3 bases: TGTGCCAGCAGCTTAGTCGAGGGTTACAATGAGCAGTTCTTC.

V is TRBV11-2 and J is TRBJ2-1; 11 nucleotides agree with TRBD1. This CDR3 spans 15 amino acids. The germline V gene has CDR1 SGHAT and CDR2 FQNNGV. V trimming: 5 bases; J trimming: 9 bases; junction bases outside the gene matches: 9. CDR3 DNA: TGTGCCAGCAGCACCCCCGGGACAGGGGGATTTGAGCAGTTCTTC. Encoded protein: CASSTPGTGGFEQFF.

This clonotype was picked up many times. This chain joins TRBV12-3 or TRBV12-4 and TRBJ2-5; perhaps D is TRBD1 or TRBD2 (5 bases each). This CDR3 comprises 11 residues. V dropped 4 bases and J dropped 5 bases, with 5 bases sitting between them. For the CDR3, the DNA is TGTGCCAGCAGTTGGGGGGAGACCCAGTACTTC. It translates to CASSWGETQYF.